This TCR beta chain comes out of a study of T cell repertoires in cytomegalovirus infection. V was shortened by 6 bases and J by 6 bases, with 15 bases between the two germline ends. This CDR3 has 13 residues. Of note for this clonotype: The antigen remains undetermined.

From the reads, TCRdb called clonotypes with MiXCR, one entry per CDR3 protein. The sample has roughly 920,000 distinct CDR3 sequences, around 30% seen once; the top ten hold roughly 13%. This receptor was taken from a human donor in good health (CMV status not recorded). Some clones in this sample may be carry-over from other donors' samples. This material consisted of cultured CD8+ T cells from PBMCs, taken from culture after CMV antigen stimulation. The chain couples TRBV12-3 or TRBV12-4 to TRBJ2-7; D is unresolved. CDR3 sequence reads: CASSPGDAVEQYV. The CDR3 region has the DNA TGTGCCAGCAGCCCTGGCGATGCGGTCGAGCAGTACGTC.